Presented here are 30 T cell receptor beta chains from one specimen sequenced in a study of T cell changes during pregnancy in multiple sclerosis. Sequencing was performed with immunoSEQ multiplex PCR; in TCRdb, only in-frame clones are kept and a portion is missing. The repertoire holds tens of thousands of clones, with 75% to 90% as singletons. The input for sequencing was peripheral blood, taken after pregnancy. The receptors were sampled from a female donor with multiple sclerosis, enrolled in a pregnancy study.

This clone was seen a few times. The V and J genes are TRBV7-9 and TRBJ1-5, with 10 bases lining up with TRBD1. Trimming took 6 bases from V and 7 from J; bases not matched to a gene: 3. The CDR3 sequence is 13 residues long. CDR1 SEHNR and CDR2 FQNEAQ come from the germline V gene (reference sequence). The CDR3 coding sequence is TGTGCCAGCAGTACGGACAGGGGGCAGCCCCAGCATTTT. Its protein is CASSTDRGQPQHF.

This clone came up a few times. This chain connects TRBV11-3 to TRBJ2-7; no clear D gene. Germline V gene sequence: CDR1 SGHNT, CDR2 YENEEA. The CDR3 consists of 17 residues. The V gene lost 5 bases and the J gene lost 0 bases, with 20 bases spanning the gap. The CDR3 loop is CASSIPYWVASSYEQYF. For the CDR3, the DNA is TGTGCCAGCAGCATCCCCTATTGGGTTGCTAGCTCCTACGAGCAGTACTTC.

This rearrangement joins TRBV10-2 to TRBJ2-1, with 9 bases matching TRBD2. There are 14 residues in the CDR3. V lost 6 bases, J lost 7 bases, and 7 bases stayed unmatched. Looked up from germline, CDR1 is WSHSY and CDR2 is SAAADI. The CDR3 here is CASRLSGGKNEQFF. CDR3 nucleotide sequence: TGCGCCAGCAGGTTAAGCGGGGGGAAAAATGAGCAGTTCTTC.

The CDR3, as DNA: TGTGCCAGCAGCTCGAGTCGAACAGGGCGTGAAAAACTGTTTTTT. This sequence encodes CASSSSRTGREKLFF. This chain connects TRBV5-6 to TRBJ1-4; D is possibly TRBD1 (6 bases). CDR1 and CDR2 from the germline V gene are SGHDT and YYEEEE. Trimming cost V 3 bases and J 7 bases, with 16 bases left between them. The CDR3 spans 15 residues.

The chain couples TRBV7-3 to TRBJ2-5, with 7 bases aligning to TRBD2. J was trimmed by 10 bases and V by 5 bases; bases with no gene match: 7. Germline V CDR1 and CDR2: SGHTA, FQGTGA. The CDR3 spans 12 residues. CDR3 amino acids: CASSASSGIQYF. As DNA, the CDR3 is TGTGCCAGCAGCGCCTCTAGCGGAATCCAGTACTTC.

This chain uses TRBV14 with TRBJ2-1; 7 positions agree with TRBD1. The CDR3 has 15 amino acids. Germline CDR1 SGHDN, CDR2 FVKESK. The V and J ends lost 4 bases and 7 bases, in that order; junction bases with no gene match: 10. CDR3 DNA: TGTGCCAGCAGCCTAGGGACAGCCTGGGGGAATGAGCAGTTCTTC. This gives the protein CASSLGTAWGNEQFF.

V and J are TRBV9 and TRBJ2-1; D is perhaps TRBD2 (6 bases). CDR3 size: 12 residues. The V end was cut by 4 bases, the J end by 8 bases, with 10 bases between. Per the germline V gene, CDR1 is SGDLS and CDR2 is YYNGEE. In nucleotides, the CDR3 is TGTGCCAGCAGCTGGGACTTCCATGAGCAGTTCTTC. Translation: CASSWDFHEQFF.

This chain joins TRBV27 and TRBJ1-1, with D perhaps TRBD1 (5 bases). V was trimmed by 5 bases and J by 1 base, leaving 8 bases between them. Germline-derived CDR1 and CDR2 are MNHEY and SMNVEV (reference sequence). The CDR3 runs to 13 residues. DNA of the CDR3: TGTGCCAGCAGTCGACAGCCGAACACTGAAGCTTTCTTT. Amino acid sequence: CASSRQPNTEAFF.

The chain employs TRBV7-9 and TRBJ2-3, with 12 bases fitting TRBD1. The CDR3 totals 16 residues. From germline, CDR1 is SEHNR and CDR2 FQNEAQ (reference sequence). The V gene end was trimmed by 1 base and the J gene end by 5 bases; junction bases not matched to a gene: 4. In DNA form, the CDR3 reads TGTGCCAGCAGCTTAGGGGACAGGGGGCGTCAAGATACGCAGTATTTT. This gives the protein CASSLGDRGRQDTQYF.

The genes are TRBV4-3 and TRBJ1-2, with a possible D match to TRBD1 (5 bases). Per germline, CDR1 LGHNA and CDR2 YSLEER. V lost 4 bases and J 2 bases, leaving 14 bases between the germline ends. The CDR3 is 15 residues long. Written as DNA, the CDR3 is TGCGCCAGCAGCCCACGCCCAGGGATAAACTATGGCTACACCTTC. It yields the protein CASSPRPGINYGYTF.

This chain uses TRBV5-1 with TRBJ2-5, with a weak D call TRBD1 (5 bases). Trimming stripped 4 bases from V and 2 bases from J, with 12 bases between. This CDR3 region has 14 residues. Germline V gene data show CDR1 as SGHRS and CDR2 as YFSETQ. Here the CDR3 DNA reads TGCGCCAGCAGCATACCTAGGGGACAAGAGACCCAGTACTTC. This codes for CASSIPRGQETQYF. The whole variable domain, remainder taken from reference TRBV5-1 and TRBJ2-5, is KAGVTQTPRYLIKTRGQQVTLSCSPISGHRSVSWYQQTPGQGLQFLFEYFSETQRNKGNFPGRFSGRQFSNSRSEMNVSTLELGDSALYLCASSIPRGQETQYFGPGTRLLVL.

As concerns this clone: The same CDR3 is also encoded by other DNA sequences in this sample. The chain links TRBV6-4 to TRBJ2-3, with TRBD2 identical over 14 bases. J lost 6 bases, V lost 0 bases, and 2 bases had no gene match. The CDR3 runs 16 residues. Germline CDR1 MRHNA, CDR2 SNTAGT. The DNA for the CDR3 is TGTGCCAGCAGTGACTCGACTAGCGGGGGGGCGGATACGCAGTATTTT. Translation gives CASSDSTSGGADTQYF.

This sequence joins TRBV6-5 and TRBJ2-1; TRBD2 matches at 8 bases. After removal of 3 bases from V and 8 bases from J, the junction contained 12 bases not matched to a gene. The germline gives CDR1 MNHEY, CDR2 SVGAGI. The CDR3 loop spans 16 amino acids. Here the CDR3 reads CASSYYPGGATDEQFF. CDR3 in DNA: TGTGCCAGCAGTTATTACCCGGGGGGGGCAACCGATGAGCAGTTCTTC.

The J gene is TRBJ2-1, the V gene TRBV4-3; 10 nucleotides align to TRBD2. The CDR3 totals 16 residues. With V trimmed by 1 base and J by 1 base, 1 base remained unmatched. CDR1 is LGHNA and CDR2 is YSLEER in the germline V gene. CDR3 sequence (DNA): TGCGCCAGCAGCCAAGGTAGCGGGGGGTCCTACAATGAGCAGTTCTTC. Its protein product is CASSQGSGGSYNEQFF.

The rearrangement joins TRBV6-5 to TRBJ2-3; a weak D match, TRBD1 (6 bases). The CDR3 totals 14 residues. Looked up from germline, CDR1 is MNHEY and CDR2 is SVGAGI. Trimming removed 4 bases from V and 3 bases from J, with 11 bases in between. CDR3 nucleotides: TGTGCCAGCAGTTCCATGAGGGGGACAGATACGCAGTATTTT. Encoded protein: CASSSMRGTDTQYF.

The chain recombines TRBV11-3 with TRBJ1-1; the match to TRBD1 covers 10 bases. This CDR3 contains 15 residues. Germline CDR1 and CDR2: SGHNT and YENEEA. The J segment lost 4 bases and the V segment lost 5 bases, leaving 7 bases of the junction unmatched. The CDR3 bases are TGTGCCAGCAGCGAAGACGGACAGGGGGGCACTGAAGCTTTCTTT. Protein product: CASSEDGQGGTEAFF.

This clone was seen only once. The gene calls are TRBV11-2 and TRBJ1-1; TRBD1 might be the D (6 bases). V lost 6 bases, J lost 7 bases, and 15 bases lay in between. CDR1 SGHAT and CDR2 FQNNGV come from the germline V gene. This CDR3 has 13 amino acids. CDR3 protein: CASRSTGIREAFF. DNA of the CDR3: TGTGCCAGCAGATCTACAGGGATCCGTGAAGCTTTCTTT.

The chain has TRBV19 and TRBJ2-5; 10 bases match TRBD2. V trimming: 4 bases; J trimming: 2 bases; junction bases outside the gene matches: 13. This CDR3 is 18 amino acids long. CDR1 and CDR2 from the germline V gene are LNHDA and SQIVND (reference sequence). CDR3: CASSTYLVLAGRQETQYF. The CDR3 region has the DNA TGTGCCAGTAGTACGTACCTCGTACTAGCGGGGAGGCAAGAGACCCAGTACTTC.

This clone was seen a single time. This chain connects TRBV4-1 to TRBJ2-1; D gene uncertain. The V end was cut by 2 bases, the J end by 1 base, with 12 bases between. The CDR3 consists of 16 residues. The germline V gene has CDR1 MGHRA and CDR2 YSYEKL. Written as DNA, the CDR3 is TGCGCCAGCAGCCAAATTAACATGGTTTCCTACAATGAGCAGTTCTTC. This codes for CASSQINMVSYNEQFF.

This clone was seen once. The genes are TRBV9 and TRBJ2-7; 11 bases line up with TRBD2. The germline gives CDR1 SGDLS, CDR2 YYNGEE. The ends lost 5 bases at V and 4 bases at J; junction bases unmatched: 5. The CDR3 extends over 14 amino acids. This CDR3 reads CASSSSGGGYEQYF. The CDR3 nucleotides are TGTGCCAGCAGTAGTAGCGGGGGGGGTTACGAGCAGTACTTC.

This sequence joins TRBV6-1 and TRBJ1-6, with a possible D match to TRBD1 (6 bases). V lost 0 bases and J 5 bases, leaving 8 bases between the germline ends. Germline CDR1 reads MNHNS; CDR2 reads SASEGT. The CDR3 is 15 residues long. DNA for the CDR3: TGTGCCAGCAGTGAAGCGGGGGACAATAATTCACCCCTCCACTTT. Translating gives CASSEAGDNNSPLHF.

The chain is built from TRBV11-1 and TRBJ2-7; 7 nucleotides agree with TRBD2. V was clipped by 6 bases and J by 4 bases; unmatched bases: 9. Germline loops: CDR1 SGHAT, CDR2 FQDESV (reference sequence). This CDR3 is built from 14 residues. The CDR3 protein is CASRPGRHGYEQYF. The CDR3 coding sequence is TGTGCCAGCAGACCCGGGAGGCACGGGTACGAGCAGTACTTC.

V gene TRBV16 combines with J gene TRBJ1-4; 8 bases match TRBD1. CDR1 is KGHSY and CDR2 is FQNENV in the germline V gene. CDR3 length: 15 amino acids. The trim removed 3 bases at V and 6 bases at J, leaving 6 bases unmatched. The CDR3 bases are TGTGCCAGCAGCCATCCTGGACAGGGAGATGAAAAACTGTTTTTT. Protein product: CASSHPGQGDEKLFF.

V usage is TRBV4-1 and J usage is TRBJ2-7, with 7 positions matching TRBD1. Germline V gene lookup returns CDR1 MGHRA and CDR2 YSYEKL. The junction had 3 bases not matched to a gene; V was cut back by 0 bases and J by 1 base. The CDR3 runs 15 residues. CDR3 amino acids: CASSQEGQTSYEQYF. The CDR3 coding sequence is TGCGCCAGCAGCCAAGAGGGACAGACTTCCTACGAGCAGTACTTC.

This chain joins TRBV10-3 and TRBJ1-5; D unclear. V lost 2 bases to trimming and J lost 7 bases, with 9 bases between them. CDR1 and CDR2 from the germline V gene are ENHRY and SYGVKD. The CDR3 has 13 amino acids. The CDR3 loop reads CAISEADGQPQHF. The CDR3 region has the DNA TGTGCCATCAGTGAGGCGGATGGGCAGCCCCAGCATTTT.

The V gene is TRBV30, the J gene TRBJ1-2; D call uncertain. V lost 1 base and J lost 4, with 7 bases in between. Germline CDR1 and CDR2: GTSNPN and SVGIG (reference sequence). This CDR3 contains 12 residues. CDR3 sequence: CAWSGGAYGYTF. In DNA form, the CDR3 reads TGTGCCTGGAGTGGAGGCGCCTATGGCTACACCTTC.

V usage is TRBV28 and J usage is TRBJ1-2; a weak D match, TRBD1 (6 bases). The CDR3 length is 16 residues. The ends were cut back, 2 bases at V and 10 bases at J, with 23 bases in the middle. Germline V CDR1 and CDR2: MDHEN, SYDVKM. For the CDR3, the DNA is TGTGCCAGCAGTTTAACGGGTGGGGGCATTAAGACTCACTACACCTTC. It codes for CASSLTGGGIKTHYTF.

CDR3 sequence reads: CASSPLTPTGLQYF. The CDR3, as DNA: TGTGCCAGCAGTCCTTTAACTCCGACGGGACTTCAGTACTTC. The gene calls are TRBV6-5 and TRBJ2-7, with a possible D match to TRBD2 (6 bases). V dropped 5 bases and J dropped 10 bases, with 21 bases sitting between them. In germline, CDR1 is MNHEY, CDR2 SVGAGI. The CDR3 length is 14 residues.

V usage is TRBV9 and J usage is TRBJ2-3; the match to TRBD2 covers 9 bases. CDR1 is SGDLS and CDR2 is YYNGEE in the germline V gene. The CDR3 runs to 18 residues. V lost 1 base and J lost 1; bases outside the gene matches: 10. The CDR3 bases are TGTGCCAGCAGCGTATCGGGCGGGGGGGCCTGGGGCACAGATACGCAGTATTTT. This encodes CASSVSGGGAWGTDTQYF.

The V and J genes are TRBV5-4 and TRBJ2-2; the D gene is possibly TRBD1 (5 bases). Germline assignment: CDR1 SGHNT and CDR2 YYREEE (reference sequence). V gave up 4 bases and J gave up 0 bases, with 7 bases separating them. The CDR3 runs 14 residues. DNA for the CDR3: TGTGCCAGCAGCCGGACATCGAACACCGGGGAGCTGTTTTTT. This codes for CASSRTSNTGELFF. Full variable domain (outside the CDR3, taken from reference TRBV5-4 and TRBJ2-2): ETGVTQSPTHLIKTRGQQVTLRCSSQSGHNTVSWYQQALGQGPQFIFQYYREEENGRGNFPPRFSGLQFPNYSSELNVNALELDDSALYLCASSRTSNTGELFFGEGSRLTVL.